One and the same sample provided the 4 T cell receptor beta chains below, sequenced in a study of beta chain features in type 1 diabetes. Investigators reverse transcribed all isolated RNA, so they sequenced expressed TCRB transcripts. The method was immunoSEQ multiplex PCR; TCRdb's version includes in-frame clones alone and lacks a portion of them. The data contain hundreds of thousands of clones, 15% to 20% of them singletons. Source material: naive CD4+ T cells from blood. These receptors were obtained from a woman younger than 30 in good health.

The V call is TRBV29-1, the J call TRBJ1-4, with TRBD1 as a possible D gene (6 bases). This CDR3 has 13 residues. Germline V gives CDR1 SQVTM, CDR2 ANQGSEA. Trimming took 1 base from V and 7 from J, leaving 10 bases between them. This CDR3 reads CSVEAGGSEKLFF. CDR3 coding DNA: TGCAGCGTTGAAGCCGGGGGCTCTGAAAAACTGTTTTTT.

This clone was counted only a few times. The chain combines TRBV6-5 with TRBJ2-3; no firm D call. The CDR3 covers 12 residues. Germline loops: CDR1 MNHEY, CDR2 SVGAGI. The germline V and J ends were trimmed by 7 bases and 1 base, with 6 bases remaining between them. Here the CDR3 DNA reads TGTGCCAGCAATTCGGGCACAGATACGCAGTATTTT. Its translation is CASNSGTDTQYF.

This clone was counted only a few times. The V and J genes are TRBV29-1 and TRBJ1-2; D not certain. V gave up 5 bases and J gave up 13 bases, with 23 bases separating them. Germline V gives CDR1 SQVTM, CDR2 ANQGSEA. CDR3 length equals 13 residues. The CDR3 spells CSVYTTDRRVRTF. The DNA for the CDR3 is TGCAGCGTTTATACCACAGATAGACGGGTCCGCACCTTC.

This clone showed up just a few times. The chain combines TRBV15 with TRBJ1-2, with D perhaps matching TRBD1 (5 bases). CDR1 and CDR2 from the germline V gene are LNHNV and YYDKDF (reference sequence). Trimming shortened V by 0 bases and J by 5 bases, and 19 bases separated the two germline ends. This CDR3 spans 17 amino acids. CDR3 sequence: CATSRDNLAGKVYGYTF. In nucleotides, the CDR3 is TGTGCCACCAGCAGAGATAATTTGGCAGGGAAGGTGTATGGCTACACCTTC.